Presented here are 19 T cell receptor beta chains from one specimen sequenced in a study of shared clonotypes between healthy human individuals. The protocol was immunoSEQ multiplex PCR, while the TCRdb copy is restricted to in-frame clones and leaves out a portion. The profile shows under 850,000 clones, just under 75% of them singletons. The sample comprised memory CD4+ T cells sorted from blood. The subset is: CD45RA-negative fraction. These TCRs come from a woman younger than 45 in good health.

This clone showed up many times. The same CDR3 also results from other DNA sequences found in this sample. The CDR3 protein is CASSLGTSGSSYEQYF. In nucleotides, the CDR3 is TGTGCCAGCAGCTTAGGGACTAGCGGAAGCTCCTACGAGCAGTACTTC. This chain connects TRBV7-9 to TRBJ2-7; TRBD2 matches 10 bases. V trimming: 1 base; J trimming: 0 bases; junction bases outside the gene matches: 3. CDR1 and CDR2 (germline): SEHNR, FQNEAQ (reference sequence). CDR3 length equals 16 residues. Variable domain in full (rest from reference TRBV7-9 and TRBJ2-7): DTGVSQNPRHKITKRGQNVTFRCDPISEHNRLYWYRQTLGQGPEFLTYFQNEAQLEKSRLLSDRFSAERPKGSFSTLEIQRTEQGDSAMYLCASSLGTSGSSYEQYFGPGTRLTVT.

Points on this clone: The sample holds other DNA sequences that translate to the same CDR3. V and J are TRBV28 and TRBJ1-5, with D unclear. Germline CDR1 MDHEN, CDR2 SYDVKM. V shed 8 bases and J shed 0 bases, with 8 bases lying between them. There are 13 residues in the CDR3. The CDR3 DNA is TGTGCCAGCTCTTATGGTAGCAATCAGCCCCAGCATTTT. Its translation: CASSYGSNQPQHF.

This clone was counted only a few times. V usage is TRBV9 and J usage is TRBJ2-7, with D perhaps matching TRBD1 (6 bases). V lost 5 bases to trimming and J lost 5 bases, with 20 bases between them. Germline V lookup: CDR1 SGDLS, CDR2 YYNGEE. CDR3 length: 15 amino acids. CDR3 region: CASSSPTGQRNEQYF. The CDR3 nucleotides are TGTGCCAGCAGTTCCCCCACGGGACAAAGGAACGAGCAGTACTTC.

This clone occurred a few times. The sample has other DNA sequences that encode this CDR3 too. The rearrangement uses TRBV28 and TRBJ1-5; D not resolved. The V gene's germline CDR1 is MDHEN and CDR2 SYDVKM. The CDR3 is 12 residues long. V lost 3 bases, J lost 0 bases, and 0 bases lay in between. CDR3 loop: CASSFSNQPQHF. In nucleotides, the CDR3 is TGTGCCAGCAGTTTTAGCAATCAGCCCCAGCATTTT.

The V and J genes are TRBV19 and TRBJ2-3; the D gene is possibly TRBD1 (6 bases). CDR3 length: 15 amino acids. Deletions cut 7 bases from V and 4 bases from J, with 18 bases between. Looked up from germline, CDR1 is LNHDA and CDR2 is SQIVND (reference sequence). This CDR3 reads CASKKGLNRADTQYF. CDR3 bases: TGTGCCAGTAAGAAGGGCCTCAACAGGGCAGATACGCAGTATTTT.

This chain connects TRBV5-4 to TRBJ2-2; TRBD1 agrees at 7 bases. From germline, CDR1 is SGHNT and CDR2 YYREEE (reference sequence). The CDR3 loop spans 15 amino acids. V shed 4 bases and J 0 bases; nucleotides not matched to a gene: 3. The CDR3 sequence is CASSKGQSNTGELFF. The CDR3 bases are TGTGCCAGCAGCAAGGGACAGTCGAACACCGGGGAGCTGTTTTTT.

CDR3 nucleotides: TGTGCCAGCAGCATACAGGGGACGCCCTACGAGCAGTACTTC. Its protein product is CASSIQGTPYEQYF. This chain links TRBV5-4 with TRBJ2-7; 7 bases are shared with TRBD1. CDR1 is SGHNT, CDR2 YYREEE, per germline (reference sequence). This CDR3 has 14 residues. The junction had 6 bases not matched to a gene; V was cut back by 4 bases and J by 2 bases.

This chain links TRBV28 with TRBJ2-1; 8 positions agree with TRBD1. The CDR3 has 19 residues. Per the germline V gene, CDR1 is MDHEN and CDR2 is SYDVKM. Trimming at V came to 6 bases and at J to 7 bases, leaving 23 bases not matched to a gene. This CDR3 is CASRGAGQASPRSKNEQFF. The DNA of the CDR3 is TGTGCCAGCAGGGGGGCGGGACAGGCCTCACCGAGATCAAAAAATGAGCAGTTCTTC.

The chain carries TRBV18 and TRBJ2-1; 10 bases line up with TRBD2. CDR3 length equals 17 residues. CDR1 is KGHSH and CDR2 is LQKENI in the germline V gene. Unmatched junction bases numbered 6, after V lost 0 bases and J lost 4 bases. CDR3 DNA sequence: TGTGCCAGCTCACCACCGAAGTCTAGCGGGGGTTACAATGAGCAGTTCTTC. Translating gives CASSPPKSSGGYNEQFF.

This chain joins TRBV28 and TRBJ2-2; no definite D call. This CDR3 is 15 amino acids long. V was trimmed by 5 bases and J by 0 bases, leaving 10 bases between them. The germline V gene has CDR1 MDHEN and CDR2 SYDVKM. CDR3 protein: CASSEDGPNTGELFF. The CDR3 nucleotides are TGTGCCAGCAGTGAGGACGGCCCGAACACCGGGGAGCTGTTTTTT.

V usage is TRBV28 and J usage is TRBJ2-1; possibly TRBD1 for D (6 bases). The germline V gene encodes CDR1 MDHEN and CDR2 SYDVKM. This CDR3 region has 13 residues. V dropped 7 bases and J dropped 4 bases, with 11 bases sitting between them. This CDR3 is CASKWTEYNEQFF. DNA for the CDR3: TGTGCCAGCAAATGGACAGAATACAATGAGCAGTTCTTC.

CDR3 loop: CASSVQGGPYEQYF. In DNA, the CDR3 is TGTGCCAGTAGTGTCCAAGGGGGTCCCTACGAGCAGTACTTC. This chain uses TRBV19 with TRBJ2-7; D is perhaps TRBD1 (6 bases). Between the trimmed V and J ends, which lost 5 bases and 2 bases, there was a span of 13 bases. The CDR3 extends over 14 amino acids. The V gene's germline CDR1 is LNHDA and CDR2 SQIVND (reference sequence).

The chain links TRBV7-2 to TRBJ2-5; D call uncertain. This CDR3 has 16 amino acids. Trimming pared 3 bases from V and 5 bases from J, leaving 19 bases between. From germline, CDR1 is SGHTA and CDR2 FQGNSA. CDR3 in DNA: TGTGCCAGCAGCTTCAGAGGTTCATCGAGGCGGGAGACCCAGTACTTC. Residues: CASSFRGSSRRETQYF.

The genes are TRBV27 and TRBJ2-7; 9 positions match TRBD1. The CDR3 has 15 residues. CDR1 is MNHEY and CDR2 is SMNVEV in the germline V gene (reference sequence). J lost 5 bases, V lost 5 bases, and 10 bases had no gene match. CDR3 amino acids: CASSTGTGFSHEQYF. The DNA for the CDR3 is TGTGCCAGCAGTACGGGGACAGGGTTCAGCCACGAGCAGTACTTC.

V gene TRBV5-1 combines with J gene TRBJ2-7; tentative D call: TRBD2 (6 bases). The CDR3 extends over 13 amino acids. Germline V CDR1 and CDR2: SGHRS, YFSETQ. Trimming cost V 2 bases and J 3 bases, with 9 bases left between them. For the CDR3, the DNA is TGCGCCAGCAGCTTCGGGGGTTTCTACGAGCAGTACTTC. As protein: CASSFGGFYEQYF.

J is TRBJ2-3 and V is TRBV29-1; TRBD2 agrees at 12 bases. The germline CDR1 and CDR2 sequences are SQVTM and ANQGSEA. The CDR3 consists of 18 residues. The junction had 13 bases not matched to a gene; V was cut back by 6 bases and J by 0 bases. In DNA form, the CDR3 reads TGCAGCGTCGTGACTAGCGGGAGACCCTGGTCTAGCACAGATACGCAGTATTTT. It specifies CSVVTSGRPWSSTDTQYF.

V gene TRBV11-2 combines with J gene TRBJ2-7, with 7 bases lining up with TRBD1. V shed 1 base and J 0 bases; nucleotides not matched to a gene: 3. CDR3 length: 15 amino acids. CDR1 and CDR2 (germline): SGHAT, FQNNGV. This CDR3 is CASSLGQGSSYEQYF. For the CDR3, the DNA is TGTGCCAGCAGCTTAGGACAGGGAAGCTCCTACGAGCAGTACTTC.

The rearrangement joins TRBV6-1 to TRBJ2-2; D may be TRBD1 (6 bases). The germline gives CDR1 MNHNS, CDR2 SASEGT. With 1 base removed from V and 3 bases from J, the gap between germline ends came to 12 bases. CDR3 length equals 16 residues. CDR3 protein: CASSEGPGAYTGELFF. The CDR3 nucleotides are TGTGCCAGCAGTGAAGGTCCAGGGGCCTACACCGGGGAGCTGTTTTTT.

The chain is built from TRBV23-1 and TRBJ1-4, with TRBD1 matching 8 bases. TRBV23-1 is an open reading frame whose function is uncertain. The junction had 7 bases not matched to a gene; V was cut back by 4 bases and J by 0 bases. This CDR3 region has 17 residues. The CDR3 DNA is TGCGCCAGCAGTCTACAGACAGGGGACGCAACTAATGAAAAACTGTTTTTT. Translated: CASSLQTGDATNEKLFF.